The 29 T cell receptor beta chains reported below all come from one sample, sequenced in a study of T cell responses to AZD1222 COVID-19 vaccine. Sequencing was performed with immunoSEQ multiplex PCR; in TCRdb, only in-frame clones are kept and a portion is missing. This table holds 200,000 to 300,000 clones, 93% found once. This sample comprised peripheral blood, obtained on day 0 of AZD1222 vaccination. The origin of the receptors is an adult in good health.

CDR3: CASSPPFGSQHF. The CDR3 coding sequence is TGTGCCAGCAGCCCTCCCTTCGGGTCCCAGCATTTT. This chain links TRBV28 with TRBJ1-5; D unresolved. This CDR3 has 12 residues. Trimming removed 6 bases at V and 11 bases at J, with 14 bases between. Germline-derived CDR1 and CDR2 are MDHEN and SYDVKM.

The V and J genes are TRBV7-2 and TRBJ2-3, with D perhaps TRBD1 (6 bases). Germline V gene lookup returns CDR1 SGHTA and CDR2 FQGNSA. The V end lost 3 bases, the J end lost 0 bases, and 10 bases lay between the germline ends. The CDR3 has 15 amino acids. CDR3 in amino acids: CASSFQGPSTDTQYF. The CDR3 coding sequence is TGTGCCAGCAGCTTCCAGGGGCCTAGCACAGATACGCAGTATTTT.

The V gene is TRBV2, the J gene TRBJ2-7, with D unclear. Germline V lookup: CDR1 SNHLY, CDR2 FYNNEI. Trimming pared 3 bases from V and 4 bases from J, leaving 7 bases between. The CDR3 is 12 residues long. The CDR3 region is CASSDENYEQYF. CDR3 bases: TGTGCCAGCAGTGACGAGAATTACGAGCAGTACTTC.

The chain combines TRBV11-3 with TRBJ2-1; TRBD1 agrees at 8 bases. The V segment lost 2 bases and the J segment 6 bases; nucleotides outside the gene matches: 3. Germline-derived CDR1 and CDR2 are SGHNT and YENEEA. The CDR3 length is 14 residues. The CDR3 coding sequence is TGTGCCAGCAGCTTATCAGGGGGCGGCAATGAGCAGTTCTTC. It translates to CASSLSGGGNEQFF.

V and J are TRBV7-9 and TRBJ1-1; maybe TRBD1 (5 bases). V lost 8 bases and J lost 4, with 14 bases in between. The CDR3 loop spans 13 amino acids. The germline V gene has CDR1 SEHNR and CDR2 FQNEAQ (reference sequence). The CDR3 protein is CASAQWGSTEAFF. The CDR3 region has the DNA TGTGCCAGCGCGCAGTGGGGGAGCACTGAAGCTTTCTTT. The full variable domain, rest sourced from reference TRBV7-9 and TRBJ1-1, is DTGVSQNPRHKITKRGQNVTFRCDPISEHNRLYWYRQTLGQGPEFLTYFQNEAQLEKSRLLSDRFSAERPKGSFSTLEIQRTEQGDSAMYLCASAQWGSTEAFFGQGTRLTVV.

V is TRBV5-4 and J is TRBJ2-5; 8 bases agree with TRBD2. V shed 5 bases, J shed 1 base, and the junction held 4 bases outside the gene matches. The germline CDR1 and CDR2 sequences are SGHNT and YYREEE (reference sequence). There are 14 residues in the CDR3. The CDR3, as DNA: TGTGCCAGCAGATTTAGCGGGGCCCAAGAGACCCAGTACTTC. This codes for CASRFSGAQETQYF.

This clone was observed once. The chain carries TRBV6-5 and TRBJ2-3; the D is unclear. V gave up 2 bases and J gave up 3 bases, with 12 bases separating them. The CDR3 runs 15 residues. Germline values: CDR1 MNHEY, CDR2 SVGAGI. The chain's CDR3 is CASSYQPRVTDTQYF. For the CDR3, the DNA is TGTGCCAGCAGTTACCAACCAAGAGTTACAGATACGCAGTATTTT.

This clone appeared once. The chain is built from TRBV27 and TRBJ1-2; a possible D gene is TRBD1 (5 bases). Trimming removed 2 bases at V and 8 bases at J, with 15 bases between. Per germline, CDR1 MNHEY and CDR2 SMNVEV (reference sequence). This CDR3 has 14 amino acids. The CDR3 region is CASSLRGEVYGYTF. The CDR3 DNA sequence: TGTGCCAGCAGTTTACGAGGGGAGGTTTACGGCTACACCTTC.

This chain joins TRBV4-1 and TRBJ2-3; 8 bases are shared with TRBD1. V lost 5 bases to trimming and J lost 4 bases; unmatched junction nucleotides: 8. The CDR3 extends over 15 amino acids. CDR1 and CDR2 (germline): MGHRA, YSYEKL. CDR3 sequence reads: CASSSRDRYADTQYF. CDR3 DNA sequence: TGCGCCAGCAGCTCGCGGGACAGGTACGCAGATACGCAGTATTTT.

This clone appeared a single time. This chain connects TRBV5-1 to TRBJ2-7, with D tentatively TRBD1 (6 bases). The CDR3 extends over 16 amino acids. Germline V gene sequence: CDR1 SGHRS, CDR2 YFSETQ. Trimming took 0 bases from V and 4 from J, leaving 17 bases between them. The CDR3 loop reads CASSLAQRGLSYEQYF. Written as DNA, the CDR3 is TGCGCCAGCAGCTTGGCCCAGAGGGGGTTATCGTACGAGCAGTACTTC. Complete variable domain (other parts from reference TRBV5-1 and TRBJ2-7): KAGVTQTPRYLIKTRGQQVTLSCSPISGHRSVSWYQQTPGQGLQFLFEYFSETQRNKGNFPGRFSGRQFSNSRSEMNVSTLELGDSALYLCASSLAQRGLSYEQYFGPGTRLTVT.

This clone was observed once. The CDR3 DNA reads TGTGCCAGCAGCACAGGGGGCAACACTGAAGCTTTCTTT. Translated, it gives CASSTGGNTEAFF. The V call is TRBV6-6, the J call TRBJ1-1; 9 positions match TRBD1. The germline V gene encodes CDR1 MNHNY and CDR2 SVGAGI (reference sequence). The J segment lost 2 bases and the V segment lost 6 bases, leaving 1 base of the junction unmatched. This CDR3 has 13 amino acids.

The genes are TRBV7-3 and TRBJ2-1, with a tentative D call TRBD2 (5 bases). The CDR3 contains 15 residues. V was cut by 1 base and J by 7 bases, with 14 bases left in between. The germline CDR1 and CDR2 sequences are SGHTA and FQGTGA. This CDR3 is CASSLNGIATNEQFF. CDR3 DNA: TGTGCCAGCAGCTTAAACGGGATTGCTACTAATGAGCAGTTCTTC. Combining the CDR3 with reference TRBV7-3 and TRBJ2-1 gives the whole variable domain GAGVSQTPSNKVTEKGKYVELRCDPISGHTALYWYRQSLGQGPEFLIYFQGTGAADDSGLPNDRFFAVRPEGSVSTLKIQRTERGDSAVYLCASSLNGIATNEQFFGPGTRLTVL.

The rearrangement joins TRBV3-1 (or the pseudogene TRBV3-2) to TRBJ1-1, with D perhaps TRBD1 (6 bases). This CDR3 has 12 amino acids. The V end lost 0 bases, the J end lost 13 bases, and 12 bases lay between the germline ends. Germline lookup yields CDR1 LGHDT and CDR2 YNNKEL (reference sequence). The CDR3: CASSQEGGGGFF. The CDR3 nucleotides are TGTGCCAGCAGCCAAGAAGGAGGGGGAGGTTTCTTT.

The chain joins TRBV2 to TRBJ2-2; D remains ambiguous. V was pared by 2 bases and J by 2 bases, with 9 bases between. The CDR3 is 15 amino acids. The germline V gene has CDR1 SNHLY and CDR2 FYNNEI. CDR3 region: CASSENHLNTGELFF. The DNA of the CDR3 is TGTGCCAGCAGTGAAAACCATTTAAACACCGGGGAGCTGTTTTTT.

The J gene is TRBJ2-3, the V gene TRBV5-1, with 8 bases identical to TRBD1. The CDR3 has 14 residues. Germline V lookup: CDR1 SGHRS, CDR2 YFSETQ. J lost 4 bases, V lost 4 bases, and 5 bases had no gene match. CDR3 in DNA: TGCGCCAGCAGCGACAGACAGGGGCCAGATACGCAGTATTTT. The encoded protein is CASSDRQGPDTQYF.

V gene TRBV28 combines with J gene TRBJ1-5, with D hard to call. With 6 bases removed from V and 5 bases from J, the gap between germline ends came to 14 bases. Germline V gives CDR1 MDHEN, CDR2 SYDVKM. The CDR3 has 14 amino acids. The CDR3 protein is CASRPEGGYQPQHF. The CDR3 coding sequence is TGTGCCAGCAGGCCCGAGGGAGGTTATCAGCCCCAGCATTTT.

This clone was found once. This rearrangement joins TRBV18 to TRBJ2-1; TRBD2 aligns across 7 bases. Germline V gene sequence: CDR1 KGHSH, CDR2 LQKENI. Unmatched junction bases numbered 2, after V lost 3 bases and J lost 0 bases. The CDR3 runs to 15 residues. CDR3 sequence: CASSPSGFSYNEQFF. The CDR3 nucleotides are TGTGCCAGCTCACCTAGCGGGTTCTCCTACAATGAGCAGTTCTTC.

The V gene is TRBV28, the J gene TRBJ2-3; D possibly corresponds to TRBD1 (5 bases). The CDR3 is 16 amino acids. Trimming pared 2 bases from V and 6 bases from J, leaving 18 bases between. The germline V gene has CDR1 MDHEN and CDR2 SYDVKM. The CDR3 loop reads CASSLVGAGIVDTQYF. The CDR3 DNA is TGTGCCAGCAGTTTAGTGGGTGCAGGGATAGTTGATACGCAGTATTTT.

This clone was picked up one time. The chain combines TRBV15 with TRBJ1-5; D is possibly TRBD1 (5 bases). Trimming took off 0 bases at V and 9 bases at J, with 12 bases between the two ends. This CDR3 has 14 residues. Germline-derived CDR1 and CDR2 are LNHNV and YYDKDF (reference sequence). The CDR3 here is CATSRDTQVRPQHF. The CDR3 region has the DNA TGTGCCACCAGCAGAGATACACAGGTTCGGCCCCAGCATTTT.

CDR3 DNA: TGTGCCAGCAGCGGCTCGGGGGGGTCGAACTATGGCTACACCTTC. As protein: CASSGSGGSNYGYTF. The gene calls are TRBV9 and TRBJ1-2; TRBD1 might be the D (5 bases). The CDR3 consists of 15 residues. The V gene's germline CDR1 is SGDLS and CDR2 YYNGEE. With 3 bases removed from V and 2 bases from J, the gap between germline ends came to 14 bases.

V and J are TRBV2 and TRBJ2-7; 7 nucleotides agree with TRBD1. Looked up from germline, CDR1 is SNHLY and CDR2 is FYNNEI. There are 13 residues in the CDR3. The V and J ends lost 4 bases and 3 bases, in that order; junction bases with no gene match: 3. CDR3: CASSAGQIYEQYF. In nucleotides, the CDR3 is TGTGCCAGCAGTGCGGGACAGATCTACGAGCAGTACTTC.

Written as DNA, the CDR3 is TGTGCCAGCAGCTTGGGTGGCGGGGGCGGCACCTACAATGAGCAGTTCTTC. Translating it yields CASSLGGGGGTYNEQFF. The gene calls are TRBV5-4 and TRBJ2-1; a possible D gene is TRBD2 (7 bases). The ends were cut back, 0 bases at V and 2 bases at J, with 15 bases in the middle. CDR3 length equals 17 residues. Germline V gene data show CDR1 as SGHNT and CDR2 as YYREEE (reference sequence). Looking up the rest from reference TRBV5-4 and TRBJ2-1 gives the full variable domain: ETGVTQSPTHLIKTRGQQVTLRCSSQSGHNTVSWYQQALGQGPQFIFQYYREEENGRGNFPPRFSGLQFPNYSSELNVNALELDDSALYLCASSLGGGGGTYNEQFFGPGTRLTVL.

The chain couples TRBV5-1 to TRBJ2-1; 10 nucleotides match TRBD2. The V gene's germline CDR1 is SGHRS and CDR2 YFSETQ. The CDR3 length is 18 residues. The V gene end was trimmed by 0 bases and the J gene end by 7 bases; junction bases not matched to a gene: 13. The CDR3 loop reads CASSLEASGSIGLNEQFF. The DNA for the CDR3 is TGCGCCAGCAGCTTGGAAGCTAGCGGGAGTATTGGGTTGAATGAGCAGTTCTTC.

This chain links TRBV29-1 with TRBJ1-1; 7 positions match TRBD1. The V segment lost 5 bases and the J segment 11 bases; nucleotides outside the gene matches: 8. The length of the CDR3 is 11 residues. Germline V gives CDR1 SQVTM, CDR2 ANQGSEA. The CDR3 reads CSVFTGVRAFF. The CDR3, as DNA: TGCAGCGTTTTTACAGGGGTTCGGGCTTTCTTT.

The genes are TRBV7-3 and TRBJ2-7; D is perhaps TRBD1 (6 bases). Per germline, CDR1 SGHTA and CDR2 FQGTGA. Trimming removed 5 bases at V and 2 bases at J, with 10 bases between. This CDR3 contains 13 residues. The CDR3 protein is CASSPTGTYEQYF. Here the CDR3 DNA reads TGTGCCAGCAGCCCAACAGGGACCTACGAGCAGTACTTC.

This CDR3 is CASSSDRQARNSPLHF. CDR3 bases: TGTGCCAGCAGCTCCGACCGACAGGCAAGAAATTCACCCCTCCACTTT. The V gene is TRBV7-2, the J gene TRBJ1-6; D is perhaps TRBD1 (6 bases). Trimming left V 4 bases short and J 7 bases short, with 17 bases between. CDR3 length equals 16 residues. Germline CDR1 and CDR2: SGHTA and FQGNSA.

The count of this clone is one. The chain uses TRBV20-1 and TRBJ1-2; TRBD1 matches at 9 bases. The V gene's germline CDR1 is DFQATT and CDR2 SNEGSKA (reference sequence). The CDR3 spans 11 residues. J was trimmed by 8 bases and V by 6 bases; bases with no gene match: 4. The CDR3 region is CSAGTGRGYTF. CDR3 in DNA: TGCAGTGCCGGGACAGGGAGGGGCTACACCTTC.

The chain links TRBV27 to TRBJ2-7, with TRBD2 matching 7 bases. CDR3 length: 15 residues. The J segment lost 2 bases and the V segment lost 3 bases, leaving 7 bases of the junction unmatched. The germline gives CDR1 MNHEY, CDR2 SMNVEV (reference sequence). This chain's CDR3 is CASSFWRTRAYEQYF. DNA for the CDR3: TGTGCCAGCAGTTTCTGGAGGACTAGAGCCTACGAGCAGTACTTC.

The CDR3 here is CASSLVAGDYEQYF. CDR3 nucleotides: TGTGCCAGCAGCTTGGTGGCGGGAGACTACGAGCAGTACTTC. V is TRBV5-5 and J is TRBJ2-7; 7 nucleotides line up with TRBD2. V was clipped by 0 bases and J by 3 bases; unmatched bases: 3. This CDR3 has 14 amino acids. CDR1 is SGHKS and CDR2 is YYEKEE in the germline V gene (reference sequence).